The 26 T cell receptor beta chains listed next were all sequenced from one sample in a study of cytotoxic CD8 clonotypes in ibrutinib-treated CLL. Sequenced by immunoSEQ multiplex PCR; TCRdb stores in-frame clones only, minus some. The sample yields about 310,000 clones, about 77% seen once. The material was PBMCs, obtained before ibrutinib treatment. The origin of the receptors is a human donor with chronic lymphocytic leukemia.

The V call is TRBV4-2, the J call TRBJ2-3; D not certain. The germline CDR1 and CDR2 sequences are LGHNA and YNFKEQ. Trimming pared 1 base from V and 0 bases from J, leaving 8 bases between. This CDR3 contains 15 residues. CDR3 nucleotide sequence: TGTGCCAGCAGCCAAGGGAGTTATAGCACAGATACGCAGTATTTT. Protein: CASSQGSYSTDTQYF.

This chain uses TRBV25-1 with TRBJ2-3; tentatively, D is TRBD2 (5 bases). The germline V gene has CDR1 MGHDK and CDR2 SYGVNS. CDR3 length: 15 residues. V was trimmed by 1 base and J by 3 bases, leaving 11 bases between them. CDR3 in DNA: TGTGCCAGCAGTGAATCGAGGAGGCCGACAGATACGCAGTATTTT. It yields the protein CASSESRRPTDTQYF.

The CDR3 DNA follows: TGTGCCAGCAGCGCAAGACAGGGGACCACAGATACGCAGTATTTT. This encodes CASSARQGTTDTQYF. J is TRBJ2-3 and V is TRBV9; 8 bases match TRBD1. V shed 3 bases and J 2 bases; nucleotides not matched to a gene: 5. CDR1 and CDR2 (germline): SGDLS, YYNGEE. The CDR3 has 15 amino acids. The full variable domain, in which reference TRBV9 and TRBJ2-3 provide the parts outside the CDR3, is DSGVTQTPKHLITATGQRVTLRCSPRSGDLSVYWYQQSLDQGLQFLIQYYNGEERAKGNILERFSAQQFPDLHSELNLSSLELGDSALYFCASSARQGTTDTQYFGPGTRLTVL.

The chain has TRBV27 and TRBJ1-4; D ambiguous. The V end was cut by 2 bases, the J end by 1 base, with 5 bases between. The CDR3 length is 14 residues. Germline CDR1 MNHEY, CDR2 SMNVEV (reference sequence). The CDR3 protein is CASSLLGTNEKLFF. DNA of the CDR3: TGTGCCAGCAGTTTACTAGGAACTAATGAAAAACTGTTTTTT.

DNA of the CDR3: TGTGCCAGCAGTTCACGTGGGGGGACTGAAGCTTTCTTT. It translates to CASSSRGGTEAFF. The gene calls are TRBV6-6 and TRBJ1-1, with D possibly being TRBD1 (5 bases). The CDR3 covers 13 residues. Germline-derived CDR1 and CDR2 are MNHNY and SVGAGI (reference sequence). Trimming pared 4 bases from V and 5 bases from J, leaving 11 bases between.

This clone is a singleton in its sample. This sequence joins TRBV15 and TRBJ1-4; D gene uncertain. Germline lookup yields CDR1 LNHNV and CDR2 YYDKDF (reference sequence). Trimming took off 5 bases at V and 0 bases at J, with 10 bases between the two ends. CDR3 length: 15 amino acids. CDR3: CATSESTATNEKLFF. The CDR3 DNA reads TGTGCCACCAGCGAGAGTACAGCAACTAATGAAAAACTGTTTTTT. Complete variable domain (other parts from reference TRBV15 and TRBJ1-4): DAMVIQNPRYQVTQFGKPVTLSCSQTLNHNVMYWYQQKSSQAPKLLFHYYDKDFNNEADTPDNFQSRRPNTSFCFLDIRSPGLGDTAMYLCATSESTATNEKLFFGSGTQLSVL.

This chain joins TRBV6-5 and TRBJ1-1; D may be TRBD1 (5 bases). V shed 0 bases and J shed 5 bases, with 13 bases lying between them. CDR3 length: 15 residues. The germline gives CDR1 MNHEY, CDR2 SVGAGI. CDR3 sequence: CASSYSAGLGTEAFF. CDR3 DNA: TGTGCCAGCAGTTACTCGGCAGGGCTCGGGACTGAAGCTTTCTTT.

V usage is TRBV7-8 and J usage is TRBJ2-7; TRBD2 might be the D (6 bases). This CDR3 contains 14 residues. V lost 1 base, J lost 6 bases, and 13 bases lay in between. CDR1 is SGHVS and CDR2 is FQNEAQ in the germline V gene. In nucleotides, the CDR3 is TGTGCCAGCAGCTTAGTTAGGAGGGAGTCCGAGCAGTACTTC. It yields the protein CASSLVRRESEQYF.

The chain joins TRBV15 to TRBJ2-7; 8 nucleotides match TRBD1. CDR1 and CDR2 (germline): LNHNV, YYDKDF (reference sequence). The length of the CDR3 is 15 residues. Losses at the gene ends were 0 bases for V and 6 bases for J; bases not matched to a gene: 7. CDR3 loop: CATSREYRQGTEQYF. DNA of the CDR3: TGTGCCACCAGCAGAGAATACAGACAGGGGACCGAGCAGTACTTC.

The V and J genes are TRBV9 and TRBJ1-2; D unclear. The germline CDR1 and CDR2 sequences are SGDLS and YYNGEE. Trimming took off 2 bases at V and 4 bases at J, with 15 bases between the two ends. The CDR3 contains 15 residues. For the CDR3, the DNA is TGTGCCAGCAGCGTCTCTTTCTGGAGCGGCTATGGCTACACCTTC. This translates into CASSVSFWSGYGYTF.

V usage is TRBV27 and J usage is TRBJ2-1; 14 positions agree with TRBD2. Germline loops: CDR1 MNHEY, CDR2 SMNVEV (reference sequence). With 5 bases clipped from V and 5 bases from J, the junction kept 5 bases outside the gene matches. The CDR3 loop spans 16 amino acids. Here the CDR3 DNA reads TGTGCCAGCAGTGACGGGACTAGCGGGAGTCACAATGAGCAGTTCTTC. Translated, it gives CASSDGTSGSHNEQFF.

The chain has TRBV30 and TRBJ1-4, with TRBD1 identical over 9 bases. Per germline, CDR1 GTSNPN and CDR2 SVGIG (reference sequence). V trimming: 1 base; J trimming: 5 bases; junction bases outside the gene matches: 5. The CDR3 runs 15 residues. CDR3 loop: CAWSAGTGMNEKLFF. The CDR3 nucleotides are TGTGCCTGGAGTGCCGGGACAGGGATGAATGAAAAACTGTTTTTT.

The V and J genes are TRBV29-1 and TRBJ2-7, with D perhaps TRBD1 (6 bases). The CDR3 runs to 12 residues. V dropped 4 bases and J dropped 2 bases, with 9 bases sitting between them. CDR1 is SQVTM, CDR2 ANQGSEA, per germline. The CDR3 region is CSVGQVAYEQYF. The CDR3 DNA is TGCAGCGTTGGACAGGTGGCCTACGAGCAGTACTTC.

The chain carries TRBV6-6 and TRBJ2-7; 8 nucleotides line up with TRBD1. V lost 6 bases and J lost 2; bases outside the gene matches: 9. The CDR3 has 15 amino acids. Germline V lookup: CDR1 MNHNY, CDR2 SVGAGI (reference sequence). As DNA, the CDR3 is TGTGCCAGCAGCACAACAGGGGGATTCACCTACGAGCAGTACTTC. It specifies CASSTTGGFTYEQYF.

CDR3 in amino acids: CASSQEPLAGISYNEQFF. CDR3 DNA sequence: TGCGCCAGCAGCCAAGAACCTCTAGCGGGGATCTCCTACAATGAGCAGTTCTTC. The V and J genes are TRBV4-3 and TRBJ2-1; 9 bases map to TRBD2. Germline CDR1 is LGHNA and CDR2 is YSLEER. The trim removed 0 bases at V and 0 bases at J, leaving 6 bases unmatched. This CDR3 comprises 18 residues.

The rearrangement links TRBV7-2 to TRBJ2-7; 10 nucleotides agree with TRBD2. CDR3 length equals 15 residues. Germline V lookup: CDR1 SGHTA, CDR2 FQGNSA. The junction had 4 bases not matched to a gene; V was cut back by 5 bases and J by 0 bases. The DNA of the CDR3 is TGTGCCAGCAGCGCTTCTAGCGGGAGCTCCTACGAGCAGTACTTC. Residues: CASSASSGSSYEQYF.

The V gene is TRBV4-1, the J gene TRBJ2-1, with TRBD1 matching over 9 bases. CDR3 size: 15 residues. CDR1 and CDR2 (germline): MGHRA, YSYEKL. The V segment lost 4 bases and the J segment 2 bases; nucleotides outside the gene matches: 3. CDR3 sequence reads: CASSRGQGTYNEQFF. The CDR3 coding sequence is TGCGCCAGCAGCCGGGGACAGGGCACCTACAATGAGCAGTTCTTC.

The chain uses TRBV6-6 and TRBJ2-1; D gene unclear. V was cut by 5 bases and J by 7 bases, with 15 bases left in between. This CDR3 contains 14 residues. Germline loops: CDR1 MNHNY, CDR2 SVGAGI (reference sequence). Here the CDR3 DNA reads TGTGCCAGCAGTGATGGACGCCTCGGGAATGAGCAGTTCTTC. Translated, it gives CASSDGRLGNEQFF.

The chain joins TRBV27 to TRBJ2-3, with 9 bases lining up with TRBD2. The CDR3 loop spans 18 amino acids. CDR1 and CDR2 (germline): MNHEY, SMNVEV (reference sequence). The V segment lost 2 bases and the J segment 3 bases; nucleotides outside the gene matches: 12. The DNA for the CDR3 is TGTGCCAGCAGTTTAATGGCGGTAGCGGGAGTAACAACAGATACGCAGTATTTT. Translated, it gives CASSLMAVAGVTTDTQYF.

The chain recombines TRBV7-3 with TRBJ1-1; weak D call: TRBD1 (5 bases). V was trimmed by 5 bases and J by 2 bases, leaving 21 bases between them. Germline V gives CDR1 SGHTA, CDR2 FQGTGA. The CDR3 extends over 17 amino acids. The CDR3 DNA reads as TGTGCCAGCAGCCCCCAGCCAGTCGGGGGTTTAAACACTGAAGCTTTCTTT. This translates into CASSPQPVGGLNTEAFF.

This clone was seen only a few times. The genes are TRBV28 and TRBJ1-4, with a weak D call TRBD1 (5 bases). This CDR3 region has 13 residues. Germline assignment: CDR1 MDHEN and CDR2 SYDVKM. Trimming took off 8 bases at V and 10 bases at J, with 17 bases between the two ends. The CDR3 region is CASGPYLGTKLFF. CDR3 nucleotides: TGTGCCAGCGGGCCCTACCTCGGGACAAAACTGTTTTTT.

The chain joins TRBV7-9 to TRBJ1-4; D uncertain. The CDR3 is 14 residues long. Germline lookup yields CDR1 SEHNR and CDR2 FQNEAQ (reference sequence). Trimming pared 8 bases from V and 8 bases from J, leaving 18 bases between. The CDR3 reads CASATISNSEKLFF. DNA for the CDR3: TGTGCCAGCGCAACGATATCCAACAGCGAAAAACTGTTTTTT.

The CDR3 region has the DNA TGTGCCAGCAGCGGACCTCCACGGGGTTATGAGCAGTACTTC. Amino acids: CASSGPPRGYEQYF. The chain combines TRBV13 with TRBJ2-7, with D tentatively TRBD2 (5 bases). Trimming took off 5 bases at V and 7 bases at J, with 18 bases between the two ends. The CDR3 loop spans 14 amino acids. Germline-derived CDR1 and CDR2 are PRHDT and FYEKMQ (reference sequence).

This rearrangement joins TRBV7-2 to TRBJ1-3; TRBD1 is a possible D gene (6 bases). This CDR3 region has 17 residues. CDR1 and CDR2 from the germline V gene are SGHTA and FQGNSA. V was pared by 5 bases and J by 0 bases, with 17 bases between. As DNA, the CDR3 is TGTGCCAGCAGCCCGACGGACAGTTACCACTCTGGAAACACCATATATTTT. It yields the protein CASSPTDSYHSGNTIYF.

V is TRBV29-1 and J is TRBJ2-7, with 7 bases that match TRBD2. V shed 4 bases, J shed 2 bases, and the junction held 8 bases outside the gene matches. Germline CDR1 and CDR2: SQVTM and ANQGSEA. This CDR3 is 14 amino acids long. CDR3 bases: TGCAGCGTTGGTCTAGCGGAACGTACCTACGAGCAGTACTTC. It encodes CSVGLAERTYEQYF.

The chain couples TRBV5-6 to TRBJ1-2; 10 nucleotides match TRBD1. This CDR3 has 15 amino acids. In germline, CDR1 is SGHDT, CDR2 YYEEEE. J was trimmed by 4 bases and V by 2 bases; bases with no gene match: 5. The CDR3 sequence is CASSFSDRGIYGYTF. In DNA form, the CDR3 reads TGTGCCAGCAGCTTTTCGGACAGGGGGATCTATGGCTACACCTTC.